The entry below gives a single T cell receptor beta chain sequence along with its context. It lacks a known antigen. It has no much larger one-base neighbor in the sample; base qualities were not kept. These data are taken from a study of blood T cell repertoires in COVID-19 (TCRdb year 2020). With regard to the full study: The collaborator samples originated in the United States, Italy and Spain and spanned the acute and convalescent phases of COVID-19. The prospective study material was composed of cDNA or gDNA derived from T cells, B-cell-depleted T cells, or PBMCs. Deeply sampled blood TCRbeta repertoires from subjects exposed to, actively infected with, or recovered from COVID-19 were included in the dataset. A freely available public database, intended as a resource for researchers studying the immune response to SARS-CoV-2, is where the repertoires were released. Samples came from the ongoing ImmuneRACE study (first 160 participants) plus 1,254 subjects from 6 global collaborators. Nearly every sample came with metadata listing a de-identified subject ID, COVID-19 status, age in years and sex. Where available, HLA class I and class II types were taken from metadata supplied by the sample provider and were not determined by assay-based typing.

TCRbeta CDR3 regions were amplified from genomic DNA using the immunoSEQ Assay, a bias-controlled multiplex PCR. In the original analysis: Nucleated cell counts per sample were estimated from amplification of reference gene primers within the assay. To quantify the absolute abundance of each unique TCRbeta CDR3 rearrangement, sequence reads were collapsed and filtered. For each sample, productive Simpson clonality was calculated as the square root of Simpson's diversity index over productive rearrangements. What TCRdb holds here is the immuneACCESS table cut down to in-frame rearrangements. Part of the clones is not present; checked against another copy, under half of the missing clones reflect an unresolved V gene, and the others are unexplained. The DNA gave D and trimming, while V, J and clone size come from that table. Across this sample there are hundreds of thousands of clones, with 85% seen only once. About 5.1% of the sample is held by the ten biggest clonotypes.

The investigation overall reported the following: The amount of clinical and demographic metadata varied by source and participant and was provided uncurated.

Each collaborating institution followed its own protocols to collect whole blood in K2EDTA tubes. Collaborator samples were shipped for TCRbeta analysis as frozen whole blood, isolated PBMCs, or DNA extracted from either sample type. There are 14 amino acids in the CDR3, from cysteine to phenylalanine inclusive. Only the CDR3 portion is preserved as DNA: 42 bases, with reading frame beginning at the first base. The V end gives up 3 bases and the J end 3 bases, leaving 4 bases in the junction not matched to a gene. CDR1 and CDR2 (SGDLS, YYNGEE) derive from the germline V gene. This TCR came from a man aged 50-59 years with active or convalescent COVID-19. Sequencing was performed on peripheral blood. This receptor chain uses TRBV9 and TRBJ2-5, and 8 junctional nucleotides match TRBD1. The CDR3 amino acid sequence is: CASSDTGGKETQYF. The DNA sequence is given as TGTGCCAGCAGCGATACAGGGGGGAAAGAGACCCAGTACTTC.